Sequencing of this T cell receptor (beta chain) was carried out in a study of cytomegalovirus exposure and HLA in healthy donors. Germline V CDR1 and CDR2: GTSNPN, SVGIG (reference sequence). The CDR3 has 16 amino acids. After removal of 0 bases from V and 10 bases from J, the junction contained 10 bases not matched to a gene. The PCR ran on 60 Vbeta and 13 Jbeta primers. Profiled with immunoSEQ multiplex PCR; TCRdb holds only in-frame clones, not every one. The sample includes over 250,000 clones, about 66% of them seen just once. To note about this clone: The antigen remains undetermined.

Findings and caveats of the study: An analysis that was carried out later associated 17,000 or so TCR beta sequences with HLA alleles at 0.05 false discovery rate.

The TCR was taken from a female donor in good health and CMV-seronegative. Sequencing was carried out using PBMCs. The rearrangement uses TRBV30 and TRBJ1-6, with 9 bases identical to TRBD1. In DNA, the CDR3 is TGTGCCTGGAGTGTCTCGGGACAGGGTTTTGGATCACCCCTCCACTTT. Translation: CAWSVSGQGFGSPLHF.